This T cell receptor (beta chain) was captured by sequencing in a study of blood T cell repertoires in COVID-19. Study background: COVID-19 samples collected from the United States, Italy and Spain covered acute and convalescent phases. PBMCs, B-cell-depleted T cells, or T cells were the source of the cDNA or gDNA that made up the material.

Methods used by the authors: Estimates of nucleated cell counts were drawn from the amplification of reference gene primers. Method: immunoSEQ multiplex PCR; TCRdb's copy keeps in-frame clones and lacks some. The V and J calls and clone size come from that table; D and trimming were worked out from the DNA. The data show some 170,000 clones, approximately 78% seen once. Germline CDR1 is GTSNPN and CDR2 is SVGIG (reference sequence). The CDR3 runs to 15 residues. V gave up 0 bases and J gave up 0 bases, with 9 bases separating them. This clonotype originated in a human donor in a cohort sampled during active COVID-19. The sample consisted of peripheral blood. J is TRBJ2-1 and V is TRBV30, with D possibly TRBD1 on 6 matching bases. CDR3 nucleotides: TGTGCCTGGAGTGTGGGACAAAGCTCCTACAATGAGCAGTTCTTC. This translates into CAWSVGQSSYNEQFF.